Listed below are T cell receptor beta chains from one sample, sequenced in a study of Graves' ophthalmopathy and Graves' hyperthyroidism. TCRdb processed the multiplex PCR reads anew with MiXCR; each CDR3 protein has one entry. This table has 1 million to 1.3 million distinct CDR3 sequences, roughly two fifths appearing once. Specimen: peripheral blood or thyroid tissue (not recorded which). The receptors derive from an adult man with Graves' hyperthyroidism. Each CDR3 is given with its conserved first and last residue.

V	length	J	CDR3
TRBV7-8	16	TRBJ1-5	CASSSGTTDSNQPQHF
TRBV29-1	13	TRBJ2-7	CSVVGLGLYEQYF
TRBV2	13	TRBJ1-2	CASSERGPGGYTF
TRBV2	14	TRBJ2-5	CASSEFGYQETQYF
TRBV7-8	16	TRBJ2-2	CASTDDGTRSTGELFF
TRBV7-9	14	TRBJ2-5	CASRLARGGETQYF
TRBV4-2	13	TRBJ1-2	CASSQEPEYGYTF
TRBV14	15	TRBJ2-7	CASSQTGGSTYEQYF
TRBV6-5	13	TRBJ1-1	CASSYRGLAEAFF
TRBV19	15	TRBJ1-3	CASSWGRSSGNTIYF
TRBV29-1	13	TRBJ2-7	CSVALGQGGEQYF
TRBV25-1	20	TRBJ2-7	CASRLGPGEPGQGKVGEQYF
TRBV7-4	15	TRBJ1-4	CASSSDNPALEKLFF
TRBV7-2	15	TRBJ2-7	CASSLTGPQWGEQYF
TRBV11-2	16	TRBJ1-6	CASSPTSTEPNSPLHF
TRBV7-9	15	TRBJ1-2	CASSRYRDRGTSGTF
TRBV7-2	17	TRBJ2-5	CASSLARGGLSQETQYF
TRBV12-3/TRBV12-4	12	TRBJ1-2	CASSLQGYGHTF
TRBV19	15	TRBJ1-4	CASSIPGVYSEKLFF
TRBV6-5	13	TRBJ2-7	CAIRDSPRGEQYF
TRBV10-3	18	TRBJ1-1	CASSYPRTGKFMNTEAFF
TRBV7-3	15	TRBJ2-7	CASSYSGTGDYEQYF
TRBV2	15	TRBJ1-5	CASSVSQGAGETQHF
TRBV25-1	17	TRBJ1-2	CASSYSGFSAQFYGYTF
TRBV7-2	16	TRBJ2-7	CASSFRSGGGGYEQYF
TRBV2	14	TRBJ2-5	CASLRDRGTETQYF
TRBV15	19	TRBJ1-5	CATSAGHEPPLPYNQPQHF
TRBV29-1	14	TRBJ2-3	CSVVDTQSTDTQYF
TRBV29-1	18	TRBJ2-7	CSVESREPGQASSYEQYF
TRBV5-1	17	TRBJ2-5	CASSGQTGGGSQEAQYF
TRBV7-2	15	TRBJ1-6	CASSWGATRRSPLHF
TRBV25-1	14	TRBJ1-2	CATNQAPIQFDYTF
TRBV7-9	12	TRBJ2-5	CASLGQEETQYF
TRBV6-5	10	TRBJ1-4	CASNGEKLFF
TRBV12-3/TRBV12-4	12	TRBJ1-2	CASSADRVGYTF
TRBV4-3	14	TRBJ2-7	CASSPDYGVYEQYF
TRBV11-2	14	TRBJ1-5	CASSPRDGNQPQHF
TRBV5-1	13	TRBJ2-7	CASSPRDRNEQYF
TRBV12-3/TRBV12-4	18	TRBJ2-7	CASTAGTSGRPPSYEQYF
TRBV20-1	11	TRBJ1-2	CSAQIRGDYTF
TRBV19	20	TRBJ1-5	CASSIVVPDRGLVSNQPQHF
TRBV9	14	TRBJ1-2	CASSSSGTIYGYTF
TRBV20-1	17	TRBJ2-5	CSARKTGNTGEGSDQYF
TRBV11-2	10	TRBJ1-1	CDPQIAEAFF
TRBV10-3	16	TRBJ2-1	CAISGRLTGQDNEQFF
TRBV12-3/TRBV12-4	17	TRBJ1-3	CASSFGLPEFSGNTIYF